The 9 T cell receptor beta chains presented below share a single source sample, sequenced in a study of blood T cell repertoires in COVID-19. Using immunoSEQ multiplex PCR, the repertoire was profiled, and TCRdb retains in-frame clones only, with some absent. The data show over 200,000 clones, 75% to 90% seen once. Material for sequencing was peripheral blood. The receptors come from a man in his sixties who had recovered from COVID-19.

This clone was counted a few times. The CDR3 nucleotides are TGTGCCAGCACGGGAGGCAGCTCCTATAATTCACCCCTCCACTTT. It translates to CASTGGSSYNSPLHF. This sequence joins TRBV6-5 and TRBJ1-6; D remains unclear. The V gene lost 7 bases and the J gene lost 0 bases, with 10 bases spanning the gap. CDR3 length equals 15 residues. Germline lookup yields CDR1 MNHEY and CDR2 SVGAGI.

The V call is TRBV30, the J call TRBJ1-2; weak D call: TRBD1 (6 bases). The CDR3 contains 13 residues. V shed 7 bases and J shed 4 bases, with 16 bases lying between them. The germline CDR1 and CDR2 sequences are GTSNPN and SVGIG (reference sequence). The CDR3 bases are TGTGCCTCCCCTCAAACAGGGCCCTATGGCTACACCTTC. It is translated as CASPQTGPYGYTF. The full variable domain, completed using reference TRBV30 and TRBJ1-2, is SQTIHQWPATLVQPVGSPLSLECTVEGTSNPNLYWYRQAAGRGLQLLFYSVGIGQISSEVPQNLSASRPQDRQFILSSKKLLLSDSGFYLCASPQTGPYGYTFGSGTRLTVV.

The CDR3: CASRIGGKLFF. In nucleotides, the CDR3 is TGTGCCAGCAGGATCGGCGGGAAACTGTTTTTT. The rearrangement links TRBV2 to TRBJ1-4; D is uncertain. Germline values: CDR1 SNHLY, CDR2 FYNNEI. The ends were cut back, 6 bases at V and 11 bases at J, with 10 bases in the middle. This CDR3 region has 11 residues.

The chain carries TRBV19 and TRBJ2-3; D unclear. Deletions cut 1 base from V and 0 bases from J, with 8 bases between. The CDR3 length is 15 residues. The V gene's germline CDR1 is LNHDA and CDR2 SQIVND (reference sequence). CDR3 in amino acids: CASSIVRTSTDTQYF. In DNA, the CDR3 is TGTGCCAGTAGTATAGTTCGAACTAGCACAGATACGCAGTATTTT.

This chain connects TRBV27 to TRBJ1-2; TRBD1 matches at 7 bases. Germline V gives CDR1 MNHEY, CDR2 SMNVEV (reference sequence). Germline trimming cut 4 bases from V and 4 bases from J; bases unmatched to any gene: 9. This CDR3 spans 15 amino acids. The CDR3 loop reads CASSSEGASLYGYTF. The CDR3 DNA is TGTGCCAGCAGTTCTGAGGGGGCCTCCCTCTATGGCTACACCTTC.

This chain uses TRBV2 with TRBJ1-2; D is possibly TRBD1 (6 bases). The V end was cut by 7 bases, the J end by 2 bases, with 14 bases between. This CDR3 spans 14 amino acids. Germline V CDR1 and CDR2: SNHLY, FYNNEI. The DNA of the CDR3 is TGTGCCAGCACCACTACGGGACAAAACTATGGCTACACCTTC. Encoded protein: CASTTTGQNYGYTF. The complete variable domain, with remaining parts taken from reference TRBV2 and TRBJ1-2, reads EPEVTQTPSHQVTQMGQEVILRCVPISNHLYFYWYRQILGQKVEFLVSFYNNEISEKSEIFDDQFSVERPDGSNFTLKIRSTKLEDSAMYFCASTTTGQNYGYTFGSGTRLTVV.

V gene TRBV2 combines with J gene TRBJ2-1, with D hard to call. This CDR3 spans 11 amino acids. Trimming cost V 4 bases and J 10 bases, with 8 bases left between them. Germline-derived CDR1 and CDR2 are SNHLY and FYNNEI. For the CDR3, the DNA is TGTGCCAGCAGTGTCCCCCCAGAGCAGTTCTTC. The encoded protein is CASSVPPEQFF.

V gene TRBV5-1 combines with J gene TRBJ1-2; 9 bases agree with TRBD1. CDR3 length: 14 amino acids. The V gene's germline CDR1 is SGHRS and CDR2 YFSETQ. V trimming: 5 bases; J trimming: 3 bases; junction bases outside the gene matches: 5. CDR3 sequence reads: CASSRDRADYGYTF. DNA of the CDR3: TGCGCCAGCAGTCGGGACAGGGCGGACTATGGCTACACCTTC. The full variable domain, rest sourced from reference TRBV5-1 and TRBJ1-2, is KAGVTQTPRYLIKTRGQQVTLSCSPISGHRSVSWYQQTPGQGLQFLFEYFSETQRNKGNFPGRFSGRQFSNSRSEMNVSTLELGDSALYLCASSRDRADYGYTFGSGTRLTVV.

The rearrangement uses TRBV25-1 and TRBJ2-1; D possibly corresponds to TRBD1 (7 bases). V lost 6 bases and J lost 2, with 14 bases in between. Germline V gives CDR1 MGHDK, CDR2 SYGVNS. The CDR3 has 15 residues. The CDR3 sequence: CASRAPGGTYNEQFF. The DNA for the CDR3 is TGTGCCAGCAGAGCCCCAGGGGGGACCTACAATGAGCAGTTCTTC.